One and the same sample provided the 10 T cell receptor beta chains below, sequenced in a study of control samples from healthy donors and cancer patients. Libraries were prepared by immunoSEQ multiplex PCR; TCRdb keeps only in-frame clonotypes and omits some of them. The sample records roughly 150,000 clones, 88% being singletons. Material for sequencing was blood. The receptors were sampled from a man aged 18 to 29 in good health.

The chain uses TRBV13 and TRBJ2-3; 8 bases are a match to TRBD1. Trimming at V came to 0 bases and at J to 9 bases, leaving 8 bases not matched to a gene. The CDR3 is 15 amino acids. Germline loops: CDR1 PRHDT, CDR2 FYEKMQ (reference sequence). CDR3: CASSLGAGGAGTQYF. The CDR3, as DNA: TGTGCCAGCAGCTTAGGGGCAGGGGGCGCTGGGACGCAGTATTTT.

The chain combines TRBV9 with TRBJ2-2, with 9 nucleotides matching TRBD2. The junction had 6 bases not matched to a gene; V was cut back by 2 bases and J by 7 bases. CDR3 length: 15 residues. The germline CDR1 and CDR2 sequences are SGDLS and YYNGEE. The CDR3 is CASSVASGANGELFF. The DNA of the CDR3 is TGTGCCAGCAGCGTGGCTAGCGGGGCGAACGGGGAGCTGTTTTTT.

The V call is TRBV3-1 (or the pseudogene TRBV3-2), the J call TRBJ2-4; 7 bases match TRBD1. Germline V gene sequence: CDR1 LGHDT, CDR2 YNNKEL (reference sequence). The CDR3 extends over 15 amino acids. The V segment lost 5 bases and the J segment 3 bases; nucleotides outside the gene matches: 7. The CDR3, as DNA: TGTGCCAGCAGCGTCCGGACAGGAAGCAAAAACATTCAGTACTTC. It encodes CASSVRTGSKNIQYF.

This clone was detected a few times. The chain joins TRBV7-7 to TRBJ2-5; 7 nucleotides line up with TRBD1. This CDR3 is 14 amino acids long. The J segment lost 2 bases and the V segment lost 6 bases, leaving 6 bases of the junction unmatched. CDR1 is SSHAT and CDR2 is FNYEAQ in the germline V gene (reference sequence). The CDR3 sequence is CASSLQGKQETQYF. The CDR3 DNA is TGTGCCAGCAGTCTACAGGGGAAACAAGAGACCCAGTACTTC.

This rearrangement joins TRBV5-1 to TRBJ2-3, with 8 bases lining up with TRBD2. With V trimmed by 1 base and J by 2 bases, 3 bases remained unmatched. The length of the CDR3 is 15 residues. The germline CDR1 and CDR2 sequences are SGHRS and YFSETQ. The CDR3 coding sequence is TGCGCCAGCAGCTTGACGACTAGCGACACAGATACGCAGTATTTT. Its translation: CASSLTTSDTDTQYF.

The rearrangement joins TRBV7-9 to TRBJ2-2, with D hard to call. The CDR3 totals 14 residues. V lost 10 bases to trimming and J lost 2 bases, with 14 bases between them. Germline values: CDR1 SEHNR, CDR2 FQNEAQ (reference sequence). The CDR3 reads CATQGRSNTGELFF. CDR3 DNA sequence: TGTGCCACCCAAGGGCGCAGCAACACCGGGGAGCTGTTTTTT. The complete variable domain, with remaining parts taken from reference TRBV7-9 and TRBJ2-2, reads DTGVSQNPRHKITKRGQNVTFRCDPISEHNRLYWYRQTLGQGPEFLTYFQNEAQLEKSRLLSDRFSAERPKGSFSTLEIQRTEQGDSAMYLCATQGRSNTGELFFGEGSRLTVL.

J is TRBJ2-7 and V is TRBV5-1; D unclear. This CDR3 contains 18 residues. Trimming removed 4 bases from V and 1 base from J, with 24 bases in between. Germline V gene sequence: CDR1 SGHRS, CDR2 YFSETQ. CDR3 region: CASSASLFRLSGSYEQYF. For the CDR3, the DNA is TGCGCCAGCAGCGCCTCCCTTTTCAGGCTCTCAGGATCCTACGAGCAGTACTTC. Variable domain in full (rest from reference TRBV5-1 and TRBJ2-7): KAGVTQTPRYLIKTRGQQVTLSCSPISGHRSVSWYQQTPGQGLQFLFEYFSETQRNKGNFPGRFSGRQFSNSRSEMNVSTLELGDSALYLCASSASLFRLSGSYEQYFGPGTRLTVT.

The V and J genes are TRBV25-1 and TRBJ1-2; D remains unclear. Deletions cut 2 bases from V and 8 bases from J, with 12 bases between. Germline loops: CDR1 MGHDK, CDR2 SYGVNS. CDR3 length: 13 residues. The chain's CDR3 is CASSEGERVGYTF. The CDR3 DNA follows: TGTGCCAGCAGTGAAGGAGAGAGGGTCGGCTACACCTTC.

The chain recombines TRBV19 with TRBJ2-1; either TRBD1 or TRBD2 may supply D (5 bases each). Trimming stripped 5 bases from V and 2 bases from J, with 16 bases between. From germline, CDR1 is LNHDA and CDR2 SQIVND (reference sequence). The CDR3 has 16 amino acids. The CDR3 DNA reads as TGTGCCAGTAGTTCCATTCCGGGACCTCCCTACAATGAGCAGTTCTTC. Protein: CASSSIPGPPYNEQFF. Full variable domain (remainder filled in from reference TRBV19 and TRBJ2-1): DGGITQSPKYLFRKEGQNVTLSCEQNLNHDAMYWYRQDPGQGLRLIYYSQIVNDFQKGDIAEGYSVSREKKESFPLTVTSAQKNPTAFYLCASSSIPGPPYNEQFFGPGTRLTVL.

This clone came up once. The V and J genes are TRBV6-6 and TRBJ1-2; TRBD1 matches 8 bases. CDR3 size: 16 residues. Germline loops: CDR1 MNHNY, CDR2 SVGAGI (reference sequence). Trimming at V came to 5 bases and at J to 2 bases, leaving 10 bases not matched to a gene. The CDR3 DNA reads TGTGCCAGCAGTCGACAGGGGAAATCGGTAAACTATGGCTACACCTTC. Translated, it gives CASSRQGKSVNYGYTF.